The 5 T cell receptor beta chains below come from one sample, sequenced in a study of shared clonotypes between healthy human individuals. Produced via immunoSEQ multiplex PCR; TCRdb's table is partial and in-frame only. The sample holds about 1.1 million clones; more than 75% are singletons and the top ten take 0.5% to 0.65%. Sequencing was performed on memory CD4+ T cells from PBMCs. The subset here: CD45RA-negative fraction. The receptors were sampled from a man between 18 and 29 years old in good health. Some clones in this sample may be carry-over from other donors' samples.

The table lists this clone with a few counts. The chain employs TRBV5-5 and TRBJ2-5; TRBD1 is a possible D gene (6 bases). V gave up 4 bases and J gave up 5 bases, with 18 bases separating them. Germline V gene data show CDR1 as SGHKS and CDR2 as YYEKEE (reference sequence). The CDR3 extends over 15 amino acids. The CDR3 region is CASSRRQVTVETQYF. For the CDR3, the DNA is TGTGCCAGCAGCCGTCGACAGGTCACAGTGGAGACCCAGTACTTC.

The rearrangement uses TRBV4-3 and TRBJ1-2, with a tentative D call TRBD1 (5 bases). The V and J ends lost 3 bases and 2 bases respectively, with 13 bases between them. From germline, CDR1 is LGHNA and CDR2 YSLEER. The CDR3 extends over 15 amino acids. CDR3 protein: CASSQSGAANYGYTF. The CDR3 region has the DNA TGCGCCAGCAGCCAGTCCGGGGCAGCGAACTATGGCTACACCTTC.

The chain couples TRBV29-1 to TRBJ2-5; D is uncertain. The ends were cut back, 6 bases at V and 6 bases at J, with 14 bases in the middle. This CDR3 has 12 amino acids. Germline lookup yields CDR1 SQVTM and CDR2 ANQGSEA. The CDR3 coding sequence is TGCAGCGTCGCCCCGGCAAGACAGACCCAGTACTTC. This codes for CSVAPARQTQYF.

The chain carries TRBV4-1 and TRBJ2-7, with D unclear. The CDR3 spans 16 residues. The germline V gene has CDR1 MGHRA and CDR2 YSYEKL. Trimming pared 1 base from V and 0 bases from J, leaving 13 bases between. The CDR3 spells CASSQGEFLSSYEQYF. The DNA of the CDR3 is TGCGCCAGCAGCCAAGGCGAGTTCCTGAGCTCCTACGAGCAGTACTTC.

This clone has only one observation. This chain joins TRBV5-4 and TRBJ2-3; the D gene is possibly TRBD1 (6 bases). With 5 bases removed from V and 4 bases from J, the gap between germline ends came to 14 bases. The CDR3 loop spans 14 amino acids. Germline V lookup: CDR1 SGHNT, CDR2 YYREEE (reference sequence). The CDR3 loop is CASSQRQAADTQYF. As DNA, the CDR3 is TGTGCCAGCAGTCAGAGACAGGCCGCAGATACGCAGTATTTT.